This T cell receptor beta chain stems from a study of CD4+ T cells in melanoma (dated by TCRdb to 2021 to 2024). In the study overall: Neoantigen-specific CD4+ T cells in human melanoma were what the study investigated. Results and caveats for the whole study, not just this receptor: The report described a correlation between neoantigen-specific CD4+ T cells and the function of CD8+ T cells, macrophages and B cells. According to the report, neoantigen-specific CD4+ T cells in melanoma displayed diverse differentiation states.

As to this clone: This receptor's antigen is unknown. Base qualities are missing; no much larger clone stands one base away.

The donors were melanoma patients. Receptor amplification or capture employed the immunoSEQ multiplex PCR assay. TCRdb limited this immuneACCESS table to in-frame rearrangements with V and J called. A share of clones is missing; checked studies link under half to unresolved V genes, and the rest is unexplained. A total of around 100,000 clones appear in this sample, about 92% of them only once. The ten largest clones take up about 3.3% of the sample. The receptor was derived from a human donor with melanoma. Sequencing input: peripheral blood.

The DNA reads as follows: TGTGCCAGCAGTTTATGGACAGCCGAGAACACTGAAGCTTTCTTT. Translated, this gives CASSLWTAENTEAFF. The V and J segments used are TRBV28 and TRBJ1-1; the D region possibly corresponds to TRBD1 (5 bases align). The CDR3 contains 15 residues, cysteine and phenylalanine counted. CDR3 DNA only is kept here, 45 bases in frame from base 1. Reading the germline V gene gives CDR1 MDHEN and CDR2 SYDVKM. V loses 0 bases, J loses 1 base, and the germline ends lie 9 bases apart. Where the CDR3 stops, the reference TRBV28 and TRBJ1-1 genes take over; the full variable domain is DVKVTQSSRYLVKRTGEKVFLECVQDMDHENMFWYRQDPGLGLRLIYFSYDVKMKEKGDIPEGYSVSREKKERFSLILESASTNQTSMYLCASSLWTAENTEAFFGQGTRLTVV.